This T cell receptor (beta chain) is drawn from a study of low-dose radiotherapy and immunotherapy resistance in tumors (dated by TCRdb to the early 2020s). As for the study more broadly: In Cohort 1, each fraction delivered 0.5 Gy every 2 weeks, and the prescribed total PTV dose was 6.5 Gy. Cohort 2 received 1 Gy per fraction every two weeks, with a total of 13 Gy over 26 weeks. Patients were given nivolumab as a 240 mg flat dose every two weeks and ipilimumab at 1 mg/kg every six weeks, with both drugs delivered intravenously. Cyclophosphamide 200 mg/m2 was administered intravenously every two weeks, one day before each radiation and immunotherapy administration. Starting on cycle 1 day 1, patients took 300 mg of aspirin by mouth once a day for four cycles. No randomization into treatment groups was done for the people taking part in the trial. Eight patients were included in the translational analysis: three from the first dose cohort and the first five from the second dose cohort.

The germline V gene (reference sequence) specifies LNHDA as CDR1 and SQIVND as CDR2. Taken from cysteine to phenylalanine, the CDR3 has 14 residues. The CDR3 DNA has 42 bases and is translated from base 1. V drops 4 bases and J drops 0 bases, leaving 7 bases in between. Details on this clonotype: It lacks a known antigen. Base qualities are not at hand, and no much larger clone is one base apart.

The time point label for this specimen denotes: after trial treatment. The treatment or condition tag for this specimen amounts to: LDRT plus nivolumab, ipilimumab, low-dose cyclophosphamide and aspirin (RACIN trial). Donors were enrolled in RACIN, a single-arm phase I dose-escalation trial in which nivolumab, ipilimumab, aspirin, low-dose cyclophosphamide and low-dose radiotherapy were combined. Patients with advanced, TIL-negative solid tumors were considered eligible. The reads were generated on an Illumina HiSeq 2500. First-strand cDNA was synthesized with Superscript III and a set of TRAV- and TRBV-specific primers, covering both TCRalpha and TCRbeta chains. TCRs were amplified with Phusion for around 20 PCR cycles using a constant-region primer together with the adapter attached to the V primers. The MessageAmp II aRNA Amplification Kit was used to amplify the isolated mRNA, with in vitro transcription run for more than 15 hours at 37 degrees C. The Dynabeads mRNA DIRECT Purification Kit was used to isolate the mRNA for TCR sequencing. Indexed Illumina adapters were added in a second roughly 26-cycle Phusion PCR, and the resulting products were purified with AMPure XP beads. In the source study's methods: Using custom Perl scripts, TCR sequences encoding the same protein were pooled, out-of-frame sequences were removed, and the abundance of each clonotype was computed. Any TCR sequence supported by only a single read was excluded from analysis. Repertoire metrics included Shannon entropy, Gini index, clonality, richness, and frequency of TCRs shared between repertoires. TCRdb trimmed public reads at Q25 via fastp, called clones via MiXCR and kept in-frame beta chains. Rows with a matching CDR3 protein are joined into one entry that keeps the most common DNA and genes. The authors' filters were not applied to this entry. The sample records more than 70,000 distinct CDR3 sequences, under 25% of which are singletons. Jointly, the top ten make up 10% to 15% of the sample.

The chain uses TRBV19 and TRBJ2-1; confidence is insufficient to name the D gene. The sample in question was PBMCs, obtained after low-dose radiotherapy plus immunotherapy. The receptor's source is a female donor with ovarian cancer. At the DNA level, the sequence is TGTGCCAGTAGTAGGTCTAACTCCTACAATGAGCAGTTCTTC. This is translated as CASSRSNSYNEQFF.